These 21 T cell receptor beta chains share one sample of origin, sequenced in a study of blood T cell repertoires in COVID-19. Assay: immunoSEQ multiplex PCR; the TCRdb copy retains only in-frame clones and omits some. The table includes some 120,000 clones, more than 70% detected once. Material: peripheral blood. Receptor source: a woman aged 60 to 75 with acute or convalescent COVID-19.

V and J are TRBV30 and TRBJ2-2; 7 nucleotides align to TRBD1. The germline V gene has CDR1 GTSNPN and CDR2 SVGIG (reference sequence). This CDR3 contains 15 residues. V trimming: 4 bases; J trimming: 4 bases; junction bases outside the gene matches: 9. The CDR3, as DNA: TGTGCCTGGAATACACAGGGGCAGGGCACCGGGGAGCTGTTTTTT. Its protein product is CAWNTQGQGTGELFF.

The chain links TRBV11-2 to TRBJ2-1, with 10 bases lining up with TRBD2. The junction had 5 bases not matched to a gene; V was cut back by 2 bases and J by 4 bases. This CDR3 is built from 16 residues. CDR1 SGHAT and CDR2 FQNNGV come from the germline V gene. The CDR3 loop reads CASSLLGTSAYNEQFF. The CDR3 region has the DNA TGTGCCAGCAGCTTACTGGGGACTAGCGCATACAATGAGCAGTTCTTC. The whole variable domain, remainder taken from reference TRBV11-2 and TRBJ2-1, is EAGVAQSPRYKIIEKRQSVAFWCNPISGHATLYWYQQILGQGPKLLIQFQNNGVVDDSQLPKDRFSAERLKGVDSTLKIQPAKLEDSAVYLCASSLLGTSAYNEQFFGPGTRLTVL.

The rearrangement links TRBV7-8 to TRBJ1-2; 12 bases are a match to TRBD1. The V and J ends lost 2 bases and 7 bases, in that order; junction bases with no gene match: 11. CDR1 is SGHVS and CDR2 is FQNEAQ in the germline V gene. This CDR3 region has 17 residues. DNA for the CDR3: TGTGCCAGCAGCTTAAGAGTCGCGGGACAGGGGGCGGTTGGCTACACCTTC. This translates into CASSLRVAGQGAVGYTF.

The chain joins TRBV6-1 to TRBJ2-1; D is unclear. CDR1 is MNHNS and CDR2 is SASEGT in the germline V gene. The CDR3 is 14 residues long. The ends were cut back, 3 bases at V and 6 bases at J, with 12 bases in the middle. The CDR3 nucleotides are TGTGCCAGCAGTGATCGGTCCGAGGTCAATGAGCAGTTCTTC. The encoded protein is CASSDRSEVNEQFF.

For the CDR3, the DNA is TGTGCCAGCAGCCACCGACAGGGTGTCACTGAAGCTTTCTTT. It translates to CASSHRQGVTEAFF. J is TRBJ1-1 and V is TRBV3-1 (or the pseudogene TRBV3-2); 7 bases match TRBD1. Per germline, CDR1 LGHDT and CDR2 YNNKEL (reference sequence). V gave up 3 bases and J gave up 4 bases; unmatched junction bases: 5. This CDR3 region has 14 residues.

The chain combines TRBV7-9 with TRBJ2-1, with 7 nucleotides matching TRBD2. Trimming cost V 1 base and J 7 bases; bases outside gene matches: 7. CDR3 size: 15 residues. Germline values: CDR1 SEHNR, CDR2 FQNEAQ (reference sequence). CDR3 protein: CASSLEGREFNEQFF. The DNA for the CDR3 is TGTGCCAGCAGCTTAGAGGGGCGGGAGTTTAATGAGCAGTTCTTC.

This sequence joins TRBV5-1 and TRBJ1-2; 7 nucleotides agree with TRBD1. The germline V gene encodes CDR1 SGHRS and CDR2 YFSETQ. With 3 bases clipped from V and 0 bases from J, the junction kept 8 bases outside the gene matches. The CDR3 covers 16 residues. This chain's CDR3 is CASSWTTTGTNYGYTF. CDR3 sequence (DNA): TGCGCCAGCAGCTGGACCACGACAGGGACTAACTATGGCTACACCTTC.

The chain has TRBV4-2 and TRBJ2-1; possibly TRBD2 for D (6 bases). CDR3 size: 15 residues. From germline, CDR1 is LGHNA and CDR2 YNFKEQ. V was shortened by 1 base and J by 7 bases, with 14 bases between the two germline ends. In DNA, the CDR3 is TGTGCCAGCAGCCAAGCTGGGGGGAATAATAATGAGCAGTTCTTC. It encodes CASSQAGGNNNEQFF.

The chain combines TRBV2 with TRBJ2-5, with TRBD1 matching 11 bases. With V trimmed by 5 bases and J by 3 bases, 5 bases remained unmatched. Germline lookup yields CDR1 SNHLY and CDR2 FYNNEI. This CDR3 region has 15 residues. In nucleotides, the CDR3 is TGTGCCAGCAGTTCCGGGACAGGGGGAAAAGAGACCCAGTACTTC. This encodes CASSSGTGGKETQYF.

The V and J genes are TRBV7-9 and TRBJ1-2; 9 bases are shared with TRBD1. J gave up 7 bases and V 2 bases, and 5 bases lay outside the gene matches. CDR3 length equals 14 residues. Per the germline V gene, CDR1 is SEHNR and CDR2 is FQNEAQ (reference sequence). The CDR3 coding sequence is TGTGCCAGCAGCTTAATAACAGGGGGCCCTGGCTACACCTTC. Its protein product is CASSLITGGPGYTF.

V is TRBV6-1 and J is TRBJ1-5, with D perhaps matching TRBD1 (5 bases). Per germline, CDR1 MNHNS and CDR2 SASEGT. The CDR3 totals 15 residues. V lost 0 bases, J lost 5 bases, and 11 bases lay in between. The DNA for the CDR3 is TGTGCCAGCAGTGAAGCTCGACAGTTTTATCAGCCCCAGCATTTT. It translates to CASSEARQFYQPQHF.

The chain links TRBV27 to TRBJ1-1, with TRBD1 identical over 7 bases. The CDR3 sequence is 15 residues long. With V trimmed by 4 bases and J by 3 bases, 8 bases remained unmatched. Germline CDR1 reads MNHEY; CDR2 reads SMNVEV (reference sequence). DNA for the CDR3: TGTGCCAGCAGTTCGCTGACAGGGTTTGACACTGAAGCTTTCTTT. Its translation: CASSSLTGFDTEAFF.

The V gene is TRBV18, the J gene TRBJ1-2; 12 positions match TRBD1. CDR3 length: 15 amino acids. The V gene's germline CDR1 is KGHSH and CDR2 LQKENI. The junction had 7 bases not matched to a gene; V was cut back by 3 bases and J by 8 bases. The DNA for the CDR3 is TGTGCCAGCTCACCCCCGGGACAGGGGGCGCGGGGCTACACCTTC. It yields the protein CASSPPGQGARGYTF.

J is TRBJ2-3 and V is TRBV3-1 (or the pseudogene TRBV3-2), with TRBD2 matching 8 bases. CDR3 length: 16 residues. Losses at the gene ends were 4 bases for V and 2 bases for J; bases not matched to a gene: 8. Germline loops: CDR1 LGHDT, CDR2 YNNKEL (reference sequence). CDR3 coding DNA: TGTGCCAGCAGCCGACGGGCGGGAGGACCCACAGATACGCAGTATTTT. It is translated as CASSRRAGGPTDTQYF.

This sequence joins TRBV25-1 and TRBJ2-3; maybe TRBD2 (6 bases). Trimming took off 3 bases at V and 0 bases at J, with 10 bases between the two ends. The V gene's germline CDR1 is MGHDK and CDR2 SYGVNS. The CDR3 is made up of 15 amino acids. This chain's CDR3 is CASSDAGTSTDTQYF. CDR3 bases: TGTGCCAGCAGTGACGCAGGGACTAGCACAGATACGCAGTATTTT.

The chain has TRBV19 and TRBJ2-3, with 9 bases that match TRBD2. The CDR3 covers 17 residues. Germline V gene data show CDR1 as LNHDA and CDR2 as SQIVND (reference sequence). V lost 2 bases to trimming and J lost 6 bases; unmatched junction nucleotides: 12. The CDR3 bases are TGTGCCAGTAGTATATGGCCCCCGTTAGCGGGAGTGGATACGCAGTATTTT. Translating gives CASSIWPPLAGVDTQYF.

The V gene is TRBV3-1 (or the pseudogene TRBV3-2), the J gene TRBJ1-2, with D perhaps TRBD1 (5 bases). Per germline, CDR1 LGHDT and CDR2 YNNKEL (reference sequence). This CDR3 is built from 12 residues. The ends were cut back, 1 base at V and 6 bases at J, with 6 bases in the middle. The chain's CDR3 is CASSQARDGYTF. Here the CDR3 DNA reads TGTGCCAGCAGCCAAGCCAGGGATGGCTACACCTTC.

This clone was seen a handful of times. The chain employs TRBV14 and TRBJ1-3; 8 nucleotides agree with TRBD1. J lost 0 bases, V lost 4 bases, and 5 bases had no gene match. CDR1 SGHDN and CDR2 FVKESK come from the germline V gene. The CDR3 sequence is 16 residues long. CDR3 protein: CASSPRDRFSGNTIYF. CDR3 bases: TGTGCCAGCAGCCCCCGGGACAGGTTCTCTGGAAACACCATATATTTT.

J is TRBJ2-1 and V is TRBV15; 7 bases are shared with TRBD1. This CDR3 contains 15 residues. Germline V CDR1 and CDR2: LNHNV, YYDKDF (reference sequence). The ends lost 3 bases at V and 7 bases at J; junction bases unmatched: 9. The CDR3 loop reads CATSRGEGAGNEQFF. Here the CDR3 DNA reads TGTGCCACCAGCAGGGGAGAGGGGGCTGGGAATGAGCAGTTCTTC.

This clone was seen once. The chain recombines TRBV6-5 with TRBJ1-2; 8 bases are a match to TRBD1. After removal of 6 bases from V and 4 bases from J, the junction contained 10 bases not matched to a gene. The CDR3 loop spans 15 amino acids. The germline CDR1 and CDR2 sequences are MNHEY and SVGAGI. The CDR3 sequence is CASSRQGITLYGYTF. Written as DNA, the CDR3 is TGTGCCAGCAGCCGACAGGGGATTACCCTCTATGGCTACACCTTC.

This sequence joins TRBV19 and TRBJ2-1; 11 bases are shared with TRBD2. V dropped 7 bases and J dropped 1; count of bases not matched to a gene: 6. The CDR3 contains 16 residues. Germline V gives CDR1 LNHDA, CDR2 SQIVND (reference sequence). CDR3 sequence: CASMRLAGGSYNEQFF. CDR3 bases: TGTGCCAGTATGCGGCTAGCGGGAGGTTCCTACAATGAGCAGTTCTTC.